This T cell receptor (beta chain) was sequenced for a study of shared clonotypes between healthy human individuals. V was clipped by 3 bases and J by 0 bases, with 13 bases between them. The CDR3 spans 15 residues. Germline V gives CDR1 SGDLS, CDR2 YYNGEE. Every one of the donors was a Caucasian adult that lived in Nashville, Tennessee. In regard to this clone: Its antigen is as yet unknown.

PBMC DNA, left unsorted, was sequenced on ten immunoSEQ deep assay plates. Clones were sequenced by immunoSEQ multiplex PCR, and TCRdb holds only the in-frame ones, with some missing. The sample has 450,000 to 500,000 clones; 76% are singletons. Study-wide results and caveats: Represented diversity (both genetic and exposure-history) was limited by the small number of donors.

The receptor was isolated from a woman in her thirties or forties in good health. Some clones in this sample may be carry-over from other donors' samples. The chain links TRBV9 to TRBJ2-7, with D uncertain. The sequenced material came from PBMCs. The CDR3: CASSAGLQPSYEQYF. The CDR3 coding sequence is TGTGCCAGCAGCGCCGGCCTTCAGCCCTCCTACGAGCAGTACTTC.